This T cell receptor beta chain was observed in a study of T-cell reconstitution after alpha-beta-depleted transplantation in children. This clonotype was counted ten times or more. The CDR3 totals 15 residues. The V gene lost 2 bases and the J gene lost 2 bases, with 14 bases spanning the gap. The germline V gene has CDR1 SGHRS and CDR2 YFSETQ. The library targeted TCRbeta and was prepared with unique molecular identifiers. TCRdb passed the PCR reads through MiXCR, listing each CDR3 protein once. The sample yields about 230,000 distinct CDR3 sequences, 9.7% seen once. This clonotype was sampled from a human donor who donated a stem cell graft to a child with SCID. The sample was PBMCs from the stem cell graft donor, taken from the stem cell graft. The chain links TRBV5-1 to TRBJ2-7, with D possibly matching TRBD1 (6 bases). The CDR3 sequence: CASSFGTHNTYEQYF. DNA for the CDR3: TGCGCCAGCAGCTTCGGGACACATAACACCTACGAGCAGTACTTC. The entire variable domain, with the rest obtained from reference TRBV5-1 and TRBJ2-7, is as follows: KAGVTQTPRYLIKTRGQQVTLSCSPISGHRSVSWYQQTPGQGLQFLFEYFSETQRNKGNFPGRFSGRQFSNSRSEMNVSTLELGDSALYLCASSFGTHNTYEQYFGPGTRLTVT.